This T cell receptor (beta chain) was sequenced for a study of human T cells and chemical hapten exposure. Each CDR3 protein gets one entry after TCRdb re-called the RACE reads with MiXCR. The repertoire holds some 88,000 distinct CDR3 sequences, with more than 9.5% as singletons. Time point: patch test 2, 6 weeks after DPC sensitization. Described treatment: therapeutic diphenylcyclopropenone sensitization with weekly scalp DPC. RNA extraction used unfractionated whole blood as the source of total RNA. Of note for this clonotype: Its antigen remains unidentified.

Study-wide results and caveats: Expanded TCRs produced significantly more large CDR3 similarity clusters than controls did.

The sequenced sample was whole blood, obtained in connection with sensitization to the hapten diphenylcyclopropenone (DPC). The receptor comes from a man between 35 and 55 years old with alopecia areata. Some clones in this sample may be carry-over from other donors' samples.

The CDR3 region is CASSLYATSGIGKNIQYF. The CDR3 nucleotides are TGTGCCAGCAGTTTATACGCGACTAGCGGGATCGGCAAAAACATTCAGTACTTC. The chain couples TRBV28 to TRBJ2-4, with TRBD2 matching over 11 bases. Germline V CDR1 and CDR2: MDHEN, SYDVKM. This CDR3 region has 18 residues. V trimming: 1 base; J trimming: 3 bases; junction bases outside the gene matches: 8.